This TCR beta chain emerged from a study of CD4 T cells in relation to SARS-CoV-2 and coronaviruses. Assay used: immunoSEQ multiplex PCR; TCRdb lists only in-frame clones, some missing. The sample includes 20,000 to 25,000 clones, more than 75% of them seen just once. This clone has more than one count but fewer than ten. What it binds is not known. This CDR3 is 11 amino acids long. V was pared by 4 bases and J by 3 bases, with 4 bases between. CDR1 and CDR2 (germline): LGHDT, YNNKEL (reference sequence). CD4+ T cells from unexposed donors were obtained before the COVID-19 pandemic (2011-2018). CD4+ T cells were isolated from the cells after around eleven days of culture. Testing used SARS-CoV-2 S/N and four cold-coronavirus spikes on unexposed-donor CD4+ T cells, cells permitting.

This receptor was taken from a human donor in good health. This chain links TRBV3-1 (or the pseudogene TRBV3-2) with TRBJ2-7, with no clear D. Specimen: CD4+ T cells from PBMCs, cultured in vitro. The CDR3 sequence is CASSRDYEQYF. The CDR3 coding sequence is TGTGCCAGCAGCCGAGACTACGAGCAGTACTTC.